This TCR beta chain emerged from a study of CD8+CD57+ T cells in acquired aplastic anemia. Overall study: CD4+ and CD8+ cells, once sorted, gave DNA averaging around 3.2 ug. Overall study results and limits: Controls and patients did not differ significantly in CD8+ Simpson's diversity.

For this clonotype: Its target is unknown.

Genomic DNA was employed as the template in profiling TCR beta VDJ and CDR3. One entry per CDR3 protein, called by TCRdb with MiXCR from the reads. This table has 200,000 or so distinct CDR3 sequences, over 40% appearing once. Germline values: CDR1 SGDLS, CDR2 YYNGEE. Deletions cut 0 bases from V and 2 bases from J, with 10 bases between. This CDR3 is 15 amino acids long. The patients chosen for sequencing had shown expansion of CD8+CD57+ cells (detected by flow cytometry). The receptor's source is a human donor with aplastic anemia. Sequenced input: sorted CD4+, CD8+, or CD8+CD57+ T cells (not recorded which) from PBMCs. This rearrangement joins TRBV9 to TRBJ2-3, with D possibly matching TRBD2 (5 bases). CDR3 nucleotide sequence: TGTGCCAGCAGCGTAGCGGGGATTCCCACAGATACGCAGTATTTT. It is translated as CASSVAGIPTDTQYF.